Listed here are 17 T cell receptor beta chains from one sample, sequenced in a study of blood T cell repertoires in COVID-19. Clones were read by immunoSEQ multiplex PCR, and TCRdb kept only the in-frame ones, dropping some. Of 76,000 or so clones in the sample, more than 65% were seen once. Sequenced: peripheral blood. The receptors come from a man aged 45-60 years with acute or convalescent COVID-19.

The chain uses TRBV20-1 and TRBJ1-1; D possibly corresponds to TRBD1 (6 bases). The CDR3 loop spans 14 amino acids. Per the germline V gene, CDR1 is DFQATT and CDR2 is SNEGSKA (reference sequence). V lost 3 bases and J lost 4, with 15 bases in between. CDR3 sequence reads: CSASLTGLATEAFF. CDR3 DNA sequence: TGCAGTGCTAGTTTGACAGGCTTGGCCACTGAAGCTTTCTTT.

V is TRBV5-1 and J is TRBJ2-7, with 7 bases fitting TRBD1. The germline gives CDR1 SGHRS, CDR2 YFSETQ. The CDR3 spans 13 residues. Germline trimming cut 5 bases from V and 2 bases from J; bases unmatched to any gene: 4. The CDR3: CASRVGQPYEQYF. The CDR3 DNA is TGCGCCAGCAGGGTGGGACAGCCCTACGAGCAGTACTTC.

The chain combines TRBV7-2 with TRBJ1-1; D ambiguous. Germline V gene lookup returns CDR1 SGHTA and CDR2 FQGNSA. The CDR3 has 14 residues. V gave up 4 bases and J gave up 3 bases, with 12 bases separating them. DNA of the CDR3: TGTGCCAGCAGCTATAACCCCCGGGACACTGAAGCTTTCTTT. Its translation is CASSYNPRDTEAFF.

The rearrangement joins TRBV16 to TRBJ1-2; a possible D gene is TRBD1 (6 bases). Deletions cut 2 bases from V and 3 bases from J, with 10 bases between. The CDR3 is made up of 14 amino acids. Germline-derived CDR1 and CDR2 are KGHSY and FQNENV. Written as DNA, the CDR3 is TGTGCCAGCAGCCAAGGACAGATCGACTATGGCTACACCTTC. It translates to CASSQGQIDYGYTF.

The chain carries TRBV7-6 and TRBJ1-4; TRBD1 aligns across 10 bases. After removal of 5 bases from V and 2 bases from J, the junction contained 11 bases not matched to a gene. The germline CDR1 and CDR2 sequences are SGHVS and FNYEAQ. CDR3 size: 18 residues. The CDR3 DNA sequence: TGTGCCAGCAGCCCGGGACAGGGGTCCGGGTTCACTAATGAAAAACTGTTTTTT. Translation: CASSPGQGSGFTNEKLFF.

The CDR3 loop is CASTPDGNSNQPQHF. CDR3 coding DNA: TGTGCCAGCACCCCAGACGGGAATAGCAATCAGCCCCAGCATTTT. J is TRBJ1-5 and V is TRBV6-5, with D hard to call. Deletions cut 7 bases from V and 0 bases from J, with 13 bases between. CDR3 length equals 15 residues. Germline assignment: CDR1 MNHEY and CDR2 SVGAGI.

The rearrangement uses TRBV11-3 and TRBJ2-1, with TRBD1 matching 7 bases. The CDR3 is 16 residues long. With 5 bases clipped from V and 1 base from J, the junction kept 8 bases outside the gene matches. Germline values: CDR1 SGHNT, CDR2 YENEEA. The CDR3 here is CASSPNPGGSYNEQFF. The DNA for the CDR3 is TGTGCCAGCAGCCCTAACCCAGGGGGTTCCTACAATGAGCAGTTCTTC.

V gene TRBV7-2 combines with J gene TRBJ2-2, with TRBD2 as a possible D gene (5 bases). The germline CDR1 and CDR2 sequences are SGHTA and FQGNSA. Trimming took 1 base from V and 4 from J, leaving 16 bases between them. The CDR3 loop spans 17 amino acids. This CDR3 is CASSLDRLAGRTGELFF. The CDR3 DNA reads TGTGCCAGCAGCTTAGATCGGCTGGCGGGTCGCACCGGGGAGCTGTTTTTT.

The rearrangement joins TRBV6-5 to TRBJ1-2; 8 positions match TRBD1. Germline lookup yields CDR1 MNHEY and CDR2 SVGAGI. This CDR3 has 13 residues. V shed 4 bases and J 4 bases; nucleotides not matched to a gene: 2. CDR3 in amino acids: CASSSGQGYGYTF. CDR3 DNA: TGTGCCAGCAGTTCAGGACAGGGCTATGGCTACACCTTC.

The chain couples TRBV7-2 to TRBJ2-7; TRBD1 matches at 8 bases. The V and J ends lost 1 base and 6 bases, in that order; junction bases with no gene match: 8. CDR1 is SGHTA and CDR2 is FQGNSA in the germline V gene. This CDR3 has 15 residues. The chain's CDR3 is CASSLVGQGPVEQYF. In nucleotides, the CDR3 is TGTGCCAGCAGCTTAGTAGGACAGGGTCCAGTCGAGCAGTACTTC.

This clone was seen just once. The chain uses TRBV27 and TRBJ1-2, with TRBD1 as a possible D gene (5 bases). CDR3 size: 15 residues. The germline CDR1 and CDR2 sequences are MNHEY and SMNVEV (reference sequence). The V end lost 3 bases, the J end lost 1 base, and 12 bases lay between the germline ends. The chain's CDR3 is CASSFRAVNNYGYTF. In DNA, the CDR3 is TGTGCCAGCAGTTTCAGGGCGGTAAATAACTATGGCTACACCTTC.

The chain uses TRBV10-3 and TRBJ2-5; 7 nucleotides agree with TRBD1. Germline V gives CDR1 ENHRY, CDR2 SYGVKD. J lost 5 bases, V lost 6 bases, and 12 bases had no gene match. This CDR3 comprises 15 residues. The CDR3 nucleotides read TGTGCCATCAGCACGGGACAGAGGGTTCAGGAGACCCAGTACTTC. Its protein is CAISTGQRVQETQYF.

The chain carries TRBV7-2 and TRBJ2-4; 10 bases match TRBD2. CDR1 is SGHTA and CDR2 is FQGNSA in the germline V gene. The V gene end was trimmed by 1 base and the J gene end by 7 bases; junction bases not matched to a gene: 7. The CDR3 spans 16 residues. In DNA, the CDR3 is TGTGCCAGCAGCTTAGGAGCGGGGGGGCGGGAGAACATTCAGTACTTC. This codes for CASSLGAGGRENIQYF.

The chain has TRBV6-1 and TRBJ2-5; TRBD2 matches 8 bases. The length of the CDR3 is 14 residues. With V trimmed by 3 bases and J by 5 bases, 5 bases remained unmatched. Germline V gene sequence: CDR1 MNHNS, CDR2 SASEGT. DNA for the CDR3: TGTGCCAGCAGTGATGGTAGCGGGGTGGAGACCCAGTACTTC. Its translation: CASSDGSGVETQYF.

The rearrangement joins TRBV27 to TRBJ1-1; no clear D gene. This CDR3 contains 14 residues. Trimming left V 6 bases short and J 0 bases short, with 11 bases between. Germline loops: CDR1 MNHEY, CDR2 SMNVEV (reference sequence). Here the CDR3 reads CASSRNTMNTEAFF. CDR3 nucleotides: TGTGCCAGCAGCCGAAACACTATGAACACTGAAGCTTTCTTT.

The V gene is TRBV6-2 or TRBV6-3, the J gene TRBJ2-3, with 15 nucleotides matching TRBD2. The CDR3 covers 19 residues. V shed 6 bases and J 1 base; nucleotides not matched to a gene: 11. Germline V CDR1 and CDR2: MNHEY, SVGEGT. CDR3 sequence reads: CASSTIPRTSGGGTDTQYF. The CDR3 nucleotides are TGTGCCAGCAGCACCATACCCAGGACTAGCGGGGGGGGCACAGATACGCAGTATTTT.

The genes are TRBV5-6 and TRBJ1-2; the match to TRBD1 covers 8 bases. From germline, CDR1 is SGHDT and CDR2 YYEEEE. CDR3 length: 14 residues. The J segment lost 3 bases and the V segment lost 4 bases, leaving 5 bases of the junction unmatched. The CDR3 region has the DNA TGTGCCAGCAGCGACGGACAGGGAGACTATGGCTACACCTTC. Encoded protein: CASSDGQGDYGYTF.